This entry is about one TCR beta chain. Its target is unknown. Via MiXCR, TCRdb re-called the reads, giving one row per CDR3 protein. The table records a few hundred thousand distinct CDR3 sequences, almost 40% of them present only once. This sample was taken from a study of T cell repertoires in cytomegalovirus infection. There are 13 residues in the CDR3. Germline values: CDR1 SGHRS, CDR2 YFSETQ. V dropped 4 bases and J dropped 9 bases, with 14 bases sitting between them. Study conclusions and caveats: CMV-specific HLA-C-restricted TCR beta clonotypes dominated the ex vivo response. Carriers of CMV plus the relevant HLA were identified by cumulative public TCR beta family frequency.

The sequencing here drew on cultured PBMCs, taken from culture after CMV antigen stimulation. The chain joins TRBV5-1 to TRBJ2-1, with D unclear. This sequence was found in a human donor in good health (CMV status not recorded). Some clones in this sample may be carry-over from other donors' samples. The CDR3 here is CASSRRTVGEQFF. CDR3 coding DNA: TGCGCCAGCAGCCGAAGAACAGTTGGTGAGCAGTTCTTC.